These 8 T cell receptor beta chains came from one sample sequenced in a study of blood T cells in healthy people across ages (dated by TCRdb to about 2015). Libraries came from 5' RACE. Sequenced using an Illumina HiSeq 2500. A second PCR of roughly 7 to 12 cycles was run with a J-beta primer mix and a sample-barcoded 5' primer. The public reads were run again by TCRdb, first through fastp at Q25 and then through MiXCR, and only productive beta chains were kept. Identical CDR3 protein sequences are pooled into one entry, listed with their most common genes and DNA. For this sample the table gives hundreds of thousands of distinct CDR3 sequences, of which roughly 41% were detected only once. Approximately 29% of the sample comes from the top ten. The sequenced sample consisted of blood. Receptors were obtained from an elderly man in good health.

The V call is TRBV4-3, the J call TRBJ2-4, with 7 bases identical to TRBD2. The CDR3 sequence is 16 residues long. J lost 8 bases, V lost 3 bases, and 13 bases had no gene match. Germline loops: CDR1 LGHNA, CDR2 YSLEER. The DNA of the CDR3 is TGCGCCAGCAGCCACCCACGGGAGCGGGACGGGGACATTCAGTACTTC. Its translation: CASSHPRERDGDIQYF.

V usage is TRBV6-2 or TRBV6-3 and J usage is TRBJ1-5; TRBD1 might be the D (6 bases). The CDR3 covers 17 residues. V gave up 0 bases and J gave up 1 base, with 13 bases separating them. The germline V gene has CDR1 MNHEY and CDR2 SVGEGT. The CDR3 reads CASSYSIAGASNQPQHF. As DNA, the CDR3 is TGTGCCAGCAGTTACTCCATCGCAGGGGCAAGCAATCAGCCCCAGCATTTT.

In this sample, this clonotype turned up many times. This sequence joins TRBV7-3 and TRBJ2-6; D not resolved. Germline V gene data show CDR1 as SGHTA and CDR2 as FQGTGA. The CDR3 runs 15 residues. V lost 3 bases and J lost 0, with 6 bases in between. The CDR3 DNA sequence: TGTGCCAGCAGCTTGCAACACTCTGGGGCCAACGTCCTGACTTTC. Translating it yields CASSLQHSGANVLTF.

V is TRBV7-2 and J is TRBJ2-3, with D hard to call. Germline CDR1 is SGHTA and CDR2 is FQGNSA. The CDR3 contains 13 residues. Trimming stripped 5 bases from V and 5 bases from J, with 11 bases between. The CDR3 sequence: CASSVRALDTQYF. The CDR3 bases are TGTGCCAGCAGCGTAAGGGCTTTAGATACGCAGTATTTT.

The chain employs TRBV12-3 or TRBV12-4 and TRBJ2-2, with TRBD1 matching over 8 bases. The CDR3 runs to 13 residues. CDR3 DNA sequence: TGTGCGATCAGGCAGGGGGCAATCGGGGAGCTGTTTTTT. Protein product: CAIRQGAIGELFF.

The rearrangement links TRBV7-2 to TRBJ2-3, with TRBD2 matching over 7 bases. Germline assignment: CDR1 SGHTA and CDR2 FQGNSA. Losses at the gene ends were 4 bases for V and 4 bases for J; bases not matched to a gene: 2. The CDR3 spans 13 residues. As DNA, the CDR3 is TGTGCCAGCAGCTCCGCGGGAGCAGATACGCAGTATTTT. Translated, it gives CASSSAGADTQYF.

This clonotype has only one observation. The chain is built from TRBV9 and TRBJ2-1; D tentatively fits TRBD1 or TRBD2 (5 bases each). The CDR3 extends over 14 amino acids. Germline V lookup: CDR1 SGDLS, CDR2 YYNGEE. V was clipped by 0 bases and J by 13 bases, with 17 bases between them. CDR3 sequence: CASSVGGEGETQFF. The CDR3 DNA reads TGTGCCAGCAGCGTAGGAGGGGAAGGAGAGACCCAGTTCTTC.

This clonotype was seen only a few times. This chain links TRBV7-9 with TRBJ2-3, with a weak D call TRBD1 (6 bases). V lost 5 bases, J lost 2 bases, and 17 bases lay in between. This CDR3 region has 16 residues. CDR1 is SEHNR and CDR2 is FQNEAQ in the germline V gene (reference sequence). The CDR3 nucleotides read TGTGCCAGCAGCCGAATACAGGGTCAGATCACAGATACGCAGTATTTT. Protein product: CASSRIQGQITDTQYF.